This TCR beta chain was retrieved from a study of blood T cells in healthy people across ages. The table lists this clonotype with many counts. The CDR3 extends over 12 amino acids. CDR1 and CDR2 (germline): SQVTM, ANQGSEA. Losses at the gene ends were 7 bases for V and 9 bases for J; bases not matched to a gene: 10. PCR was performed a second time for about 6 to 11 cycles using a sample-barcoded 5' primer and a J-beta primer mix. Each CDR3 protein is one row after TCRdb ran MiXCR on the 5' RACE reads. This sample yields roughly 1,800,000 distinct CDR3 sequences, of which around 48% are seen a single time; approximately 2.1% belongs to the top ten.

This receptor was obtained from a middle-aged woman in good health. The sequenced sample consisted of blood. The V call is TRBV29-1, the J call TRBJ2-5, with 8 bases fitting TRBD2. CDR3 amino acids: CSGRGVIGPQYF. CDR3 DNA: TGCAGCGGGCGGGGGGTCATCGGTCCCCAGTACTTC.